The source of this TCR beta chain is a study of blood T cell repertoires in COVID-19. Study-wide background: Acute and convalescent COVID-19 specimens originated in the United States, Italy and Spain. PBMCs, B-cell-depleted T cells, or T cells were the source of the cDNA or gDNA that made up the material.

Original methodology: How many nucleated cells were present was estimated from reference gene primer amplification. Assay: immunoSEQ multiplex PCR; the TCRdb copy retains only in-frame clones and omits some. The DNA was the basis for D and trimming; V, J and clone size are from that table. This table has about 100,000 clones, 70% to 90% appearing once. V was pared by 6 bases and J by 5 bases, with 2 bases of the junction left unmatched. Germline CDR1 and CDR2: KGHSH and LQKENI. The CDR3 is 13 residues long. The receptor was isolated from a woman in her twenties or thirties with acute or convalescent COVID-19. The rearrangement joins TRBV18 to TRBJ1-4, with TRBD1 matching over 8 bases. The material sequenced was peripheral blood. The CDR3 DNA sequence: TGTGCCAGCTCTTGGACAGGGAATGAAAAACTGTTTTTT. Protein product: CASSWTGNEKLFF. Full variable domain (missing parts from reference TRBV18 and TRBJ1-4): NAGVMQNPRHLVRRRGQEARLRCSPMKGHSHVYWYRQLPEEGLKFMVYLQKENIIDESGMPKERFSAEFPKEGPSILRIQQVVRGDSAAYFCASSWTGNEKLFFGSGTQLSVL.